The 8 T cell receptor beta chains presented below share a single source sample, sequenced in a study of T cells after yellow fever vaccination. One entry per CDR3 protein results from TCRdb running MiXCR on the 5' RACE reads. The sample has some 69,000 distinct CDR3 sequences; 5.5% to 7.5% are singletons. The sample here was CD4+ T cells sorted from PBMCs, taken around 15 days after the first yellow fever vaccination. The receptors were sampled from a man aged 18 to 29 who received the YFV17D yellow fever vaccine.

This clonotype was observed at least ten times. CDR3 in amino acids: CASRGQAIGANVLTF. Written as DNA, the CDR3 is TGTGCCAGCAGGGGACAGGCTATTGGGGCCAACGTCCTGACTTTC. The genes are TRBV7-2 and TRBJ2-6; 8 nucleotides line up with TRBD1. The CDR3 sequence is 15 residues long. J lost 3 bases, V lost 6 bases, and 4 bases had no gene match. Germline values: CDR1 SGHTA, CDR2 FQGNSA.

This clonotype was detected ten times or more. The V gene is TRBV27, the J gene TRBJ1-4, with 7 bases identical to TRBD1. V lost 5 bases and J lost 2; bases outside the gene matches: 11. The CDR3 loop spans 17 amino acids. Germline V lookup: CDR1 MNHEY, CDR2 SMNVEV (reference sequence). The CDR3: CASSTQTGRETNEKLFF. The CDR3 DNA reads TGTGCCAGCAGTACCCAGACAGGGAGAGAGACTAATGAAAAACTGTTTTTT. Full variable domain (rest looked up from reference TRBV27 and TRBJ1-4): EAQVTQNPRYLITVTGKKLTVTCSQNMNHEYMSWYRQDPGLGLRQIYYSMNVEVTDKGDVPEGYKVSRKEKRNFPLILESPSPNQTSLYFCASSTQTGRETNEKLFFGSGTQLSVL.

This clonotype was seen at least ten times. V is TRBV10-3 and J is TRBJ2-1; unclear D gene. V lost 3 bases, J lost 3 bases, and 9 bases lay in between. In germline, CDR1 is ENHRY, CDR2 SYGVKD. This CDR3 comprises 14 residues. CDR3 sequence (DNA): TGTGCCATCAGTGACGCGGATATCTACAATGAGCAGTTCTTC. It encodes CAISDADIYNEQFF.

In its sample, this clonotype was seen many times. V is TRBV12-3 or TRBV12-4 and J is TRBJ2-1; 9 positions match TRBD1. V dropped 0 bases and J dropped 4; count of bases not matched to a gene: 4. The CDR3 runs 16 residues. CDR3 region: CASSLARGTGYNEQFF. The CDR3 bases are TGTGCCAGCAGTTTAGCGCGGGGGACAGGGTACAATGAGCAGTTCTTC.

This clonotype was detected ten times or more. The chain has TRBV6-1 and TRBJ2-3; the match to TRBD2 covers 7 bases. The CDR3 runs to 17 residues. Trimming removed 4 bases from V and 1 base from J; junction bases left unmatched: 11. Germline assignment: CDR1 MNHNS and CDR2 SASEGT. The CDR3 is CASSGPGTKSGTDTQYF. In DNA, the CDR3 is TGTGCCAGCAGTGGACCCGGGACTAAGTCGGGCACAGATACGCAGTATTTT.

This clonotype was seen at least ten times. J is TRBJ2-3 and V is TRBV12-3 or TRBV12-4, with 8 bases matching TRBD1. This CDR3 is built from 14 residues. V lost 8 bases to trimming and J lost 3 bases; unmatched junction nucleotides: 7. The DNA for the CDR3 is TGTGCCAGCCGCCGGACAGGGAAGACAGATACGCAGTATTTT. It yields the protein CASRRTGKTDTQYF.

The sample holds many counts of this clonotype. CDR3: CASSSRGNEQFF. The CDR3, as DNA: TGTGCCAGCAGCTCAAGGGGCAATGAGCAGTTCTTC. The genes are TRBV11-3 and TRBJ2-1; D possibly corresponds to TRBD1 (5 bases). Germline V gives CDR1 SGHNT, CDR2 YENEEA. This CDR3 has 12 residues. Trimming left V 4 bases short and J 6 bases short, with 7 bases between.

This clonotype has at least ten counts. V usage is TRBV4-3 and J usage is TRBJ2-5, with D perhaps being TRBD1 or TRBD2 (5 bases each). This CDR3 is 15 amino acids long. Germline CDR1 LGHNA, CDR2 YSLEER. Between the trimmed V and J ends, which lost 0 bases and 5 bases, there was a span of 13 bases. For the CDR3, the DNA is TGCGCCAGCAGCCAAGAGAGGGGTGGAGAGGAGACCCAGTACTTC. Translation gives CASSQERGGEETQYF.